This T cell receptor beta chain was sequenced for a study of cytomegalovirus exposure and HLA in healthy donors. V was pared by 8 bases and J by 7 bases, with 8 bases of the junction left unmatched. The CDR3 extends over 13 amino acids. The germline V gene has CDR1 SQVTM and CDR2 ANQGSEA. The primer mix had 60 Vbeta and 13 Jbeta primers. Here immunoSEQ multiplex PCR was the method, and the copy in TCRdb shows in-frame clones only, minus some. This repertoire shows roughly 150,000 clones, around 80% found once; its top ten account for 7.5% to 9%. Donors showed nominal health when sampled, although they likely had unrecorded immune exposures.

Sequenced: PBMCs. This sequence joins TRBV29-1 and TRBJ2-3; 11 positions match TRBD2. The TCR was taken from a male donor in good health and CMV-seropositive. CDR3 nucleotides: TGCAGCAGTGGAGGGACTAGCGGAAATACGCAGTATTTT. Amino acids: CSSGGTSGNTQYF.